This TCR beta chain was sequenced during a study of Ad26.COV2.S vaccination and SARS-CoV-2 variants. Profiling relied on immunoSEQ multiplex PCR, and the TCRdb table lists in-frame clones only, not all of them. The sample yields around 450,000 clones, about 89% seen once. The sample's treatment: approximately 18 received Ad26.COV2.S at low or high dose, single or two shots; five or six received placebo; per-sample allocation not given. Repertoires come from day 63 after the first vaccine or placebo injection. At a Boston site, the person donating was an adult of 18-55 years. The specimen comprised peripheral blood, sampled in a trial of Ad26.COV2.S vaccine versus placebo. The source of this sequence is a person aged 18-65 years who received the Ad26.COV2.S COVID-19 vaccine or a placebo.

The CDR3 is CASGRETQYF. In DNA, the CDR3 is TGTGCCAGCGGAAGGGAGACCCAGTACTTC. The chain couples TRBV25-1 to TRBJ2-5, with no clear D. The V end lost 8 bases, the J end lost 5 bases, and 6 bases lay between the germline ends. There are 10 residues in the CDR3. Germline lookup yields CDR1 MGHDK and CDR2 SYGVNS.